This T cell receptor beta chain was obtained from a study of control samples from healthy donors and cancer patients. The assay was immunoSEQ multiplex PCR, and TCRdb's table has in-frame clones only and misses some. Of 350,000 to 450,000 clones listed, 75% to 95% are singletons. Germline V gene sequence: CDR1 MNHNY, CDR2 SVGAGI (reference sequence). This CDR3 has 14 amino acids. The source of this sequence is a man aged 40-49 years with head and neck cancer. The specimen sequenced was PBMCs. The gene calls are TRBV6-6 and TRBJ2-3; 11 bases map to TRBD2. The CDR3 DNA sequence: TGTGCTACTACACTAGCGGGAGCAGAAGATACGCAGTATTTT. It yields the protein CATTLAGAEDTQYF.